A single sample gave rise to the 10 T cell receptor beta chains below, sequenced in a study of shared clonotypes between healthy human individuals. Some clones are missing from TCRdb's copy, which holds only in-frame ones; the method was immunoSEQ multiplex PCR. This table has about 2.4 million clones, more than 85% appearing once. Source material: naive CD4+ T cells from PBMCs. Subset denoted: CD45RA+ positively selected. These TCRs come from a man between 18 and 35 years old in good health. Some clones in this sample may be carry-over from other donors' samples.

The chain joins TRBV28 to TRBJ1-5; weak D call: TRBD1 (6 bases). CDR3 length equals 15 residues. Looked up from germline, CDR1 is MDHEN and CDR2 is SYDVKM. With 2 bases removed from V and 5 bases from J, the gap between germline ends came to 13 bases. The CDR3 here is CASSLEAGVYQPQHF. The CDR3 DNA sequence: TGTGCCAGCAGTTTAGAGGCAGGGGTATATCAGCCCCAGCATTTT.

This chain joins TRBV30 and TRBJ1-1, with TRBD1 as a possible D gene (5 bases). The CDR3 is 16 amino acids. Trimming cost V 2 bases and J 4 bases, with 20 bases left between them. Germline assignment: CDR1 GTSNPN and CDR2 SVGIG (reference sequence). This CDR3 is CAWSSEGRPVGTEAFF. The CDR3 region has the DNA TGTGCCTGGAGTTCAGAGGGACGTCCGGTTGGCACTGAAGCTTTCTTT.

This chain joins TRBV7-9 and TRBJ1-5; 9 bases fit TRBD1. CDR1 is SEHNR and CDR2 is FQNEAQ in the germline V gene (reference sequence). This CDR3 contains 15 residues. The ends lost 5 bases at V and 1 base at J; junction bases unmatched: 3. The CDR3 here is CASSRGTGSNQPQHF. The CDR3 region has the DNA TGTGCCAGCAGCCGCGGGACAGGGAGCAATCAGCCCCAGCATTTT.

The chain combines TRBV30 with TRBJ1-1; no reliable D call. This CDR3 has 14 residues. V lost 1 base and J 1 base, leaving 10 bases between the germline ends. Germline V gene sequence: CDR1 GTSNPN, CDR2 SVGIG (reference sequence). The CDR3 DNA reads TGTGCCTGGAGTGCACAGCTCGCGAACACTGAAGCTTTCTTT. This codes for CAWSAQLANTEAFF. The full variable domain, in which reference TRBV30 and TRBJ1-1 provide the parts outside the CDR3, is SQTIHQWPATLVQPVGSPLSLECTVEGTSNPNLYWYRQAAGRGLQLLFYSVGIGQISSEVPQNLSASRPQDRQFILSSKKLLLSDSGFYLCAWSAQLANTEAFFGQGTRLTVV.

A note on this clone: This may be a read error: a much more frequent sequence differs by one nucleotide. Other nucleotide sequences in the sample specify the same CDR3. The CDR3 DNA is TGTGCCAGCAGCTTCGAAGAGACCCAGTACTTC. Translation gives CASSFEETQYF. The chain uses TRBV11-2 and TRBJ2-5; D unclear. V lost 3 bases and J lost 3, with 2 bases in between. The CDR3 contains 11 residues. CDR1 and CDR2 from the germline V gene are SGHAT and FQNNGV.

The V and J genes are TRBV18 and TRBJ1-5; D is uncertain. Germline V gene lookup returns CDR1 KGHSH and CDR2 LQKENI. The CDR3 is 13 residues long. Trimming removed 3 bases from V and 5 bases from J, with 8 bases in between. The CDR3 protein is CASSPGQDQPQHF. The CDR3 region has the DNA TGTGCCAGCTCACCTGGTCAAGATCAGCCCCAGCATTTT. Variable domain in full (rest from reference TRBV18 and TRBJ1-5): NAGVMQNPRHLVRRRGQEARLRCSPMKGHSHVYWYRQLPEEGLKFMVYLQKENIIDESGMPKERFSAEFPKEGPSILRIQQVVRGDSAAYFCASSPGQDQPQHFGDGTRLSIL.

The chain combines TRBV6-5 with TRBJ2-5; the match to TRBD2 covers 10 bases. Losses at the gene ends were 2 bases for V and 9 bases for J; bases not matched to a gene: 9. The CDR3 extends over 15 amino acids. Germline V gene lookup returns CDR1 MNHEY and CDR2 SVGAGI. The chain's CDR3 is CASSYGLAATPAQYF. Written as DNA, the CDR3 is TGTGCCAGCAGTTACGGACTAGCGGCCACCCCGGCCCAGTACTTC.

The genes are TRBV7-2 and TRBJ2-1; 8 nucleotides match TRBD2. The CDR3 contains 15 residues. The J segment lost 5 bases and the V segment lost 5 bases, leaving 8 bases of the junction unmatched. Per germline, CDR1 SGHTA and CDR2 FQGNSA. CDR3 sequence: CASSPRRTSNNEQFF. As DNA, the CDR3 is TGTGCCAGCAGCCCGCGTAGGACTAGCAACAATGAGCAGTTCTTC.

The chain carries TRBV18 and TRBJ1-2, with D perhaps matching TRBD1 (5 bases). V was trimmed by 2 bases and J by 4 bases, leaving 11 bases between them. This CDR3 has 14 residues. Germline CDR1 KGHSH, CDR2 LQKENI. CDR3 DNA: TGTGCCAGCTCACCAGGGGGTCAGAGCTATGGCTACACCTTC. It translates to CASSPGGQSYGYTF.

The V call is TRBV7-9, the J call TRBJ2-2; 8 nucleotides align to TRBD2. Per the germline V gene, CDR1 is SEHNR and CDR2 is FQNEAQ (reference sequence). The CDR3 has 14 amino acids. V lost 1 base to trimming and J lost 7 bases; unmatched junction nucleotides: 2. In DNA, the CDR3 is TGTGCCAGCAGCTTAGTCGGGAGGGTCGGGGAGCTGTTTTTT. Its protein product is CASSLVGRVGELFF.